The clone carrying this T cell receptor (beta chain) was detected ten times or more. This CDR3 region has 12 residues. Deletions cut 3 bases from V and 9 bases from J, with 10 bases between. Germline V gene data show CDR1 as MNHEY and CDR2 as SMNVEV (reference sequence). These data come from a study of spatial heterogeneity in lung cancer. The time point denotes: blood at routine non-recurrence follow-up after resection. TCRdb recomputed calls from the 5' RACE reads with MiXCR, one row per CDR3 protein. Of some 36,000 distinct CDR3 sequences listed, over 6.5% are singletons. The clonotype comes from a male donor with early-stage non-small cell lung cancer. The sample here was PBMCs, taken at follow-up. The chain has TRBV27 and TRBJ2-3, with D possibly TRBD1 on 5 matching bases. This chain's CDR3 is CASSFPRGTQYF. CDR3 in DNA: TGTGCCAGCAGTTTCCCTAGGGGAACGCAGTATTTT.